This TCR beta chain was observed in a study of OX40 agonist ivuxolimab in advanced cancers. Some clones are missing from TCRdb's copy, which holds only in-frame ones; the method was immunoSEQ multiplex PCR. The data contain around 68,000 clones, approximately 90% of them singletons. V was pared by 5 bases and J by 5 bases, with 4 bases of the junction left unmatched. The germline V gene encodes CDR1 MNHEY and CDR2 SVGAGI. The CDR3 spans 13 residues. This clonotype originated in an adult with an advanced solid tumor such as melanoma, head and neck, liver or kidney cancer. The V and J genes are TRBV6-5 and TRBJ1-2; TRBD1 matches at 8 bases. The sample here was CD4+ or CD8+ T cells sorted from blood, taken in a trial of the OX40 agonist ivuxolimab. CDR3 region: CASSKDRAYGYTF. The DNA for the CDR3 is TGTGCCAGCAGTAAGGACAGGGCGTATGGCTACACCTTC.